This T cell receptor beta chain was observed in a study of control samples from healthy donors and cancer patients. Clones were sequenced by immunoSEQ multiplex PCR, and TCRdb holds only the in-frame ones, with some missing. Here the sample spans 200,000 or so clones, over 90% being singletons. Losses at the gene ends were 5 bases for V and 4 bases for J; bases not matched to a gene: 21. This CDR3 has 19 residues. Per the germline V gene, CDR1 is SGHAT and CDR2 is FQNNGV. J is TRBJ1-2 and V is TRBV11-2; 8 nucleotides align to TRBD1. The sequence came from a man between 50 and 59 years old in good health. The sample consisted of blood. CDR3 bases: TGTGCCAGCAGCCCGAATCCTAGGGTTCGACAGGGGCAGGGCTATGGCTACACCTTC. This codes for CASSPNPRVRQGQGYGYTF.